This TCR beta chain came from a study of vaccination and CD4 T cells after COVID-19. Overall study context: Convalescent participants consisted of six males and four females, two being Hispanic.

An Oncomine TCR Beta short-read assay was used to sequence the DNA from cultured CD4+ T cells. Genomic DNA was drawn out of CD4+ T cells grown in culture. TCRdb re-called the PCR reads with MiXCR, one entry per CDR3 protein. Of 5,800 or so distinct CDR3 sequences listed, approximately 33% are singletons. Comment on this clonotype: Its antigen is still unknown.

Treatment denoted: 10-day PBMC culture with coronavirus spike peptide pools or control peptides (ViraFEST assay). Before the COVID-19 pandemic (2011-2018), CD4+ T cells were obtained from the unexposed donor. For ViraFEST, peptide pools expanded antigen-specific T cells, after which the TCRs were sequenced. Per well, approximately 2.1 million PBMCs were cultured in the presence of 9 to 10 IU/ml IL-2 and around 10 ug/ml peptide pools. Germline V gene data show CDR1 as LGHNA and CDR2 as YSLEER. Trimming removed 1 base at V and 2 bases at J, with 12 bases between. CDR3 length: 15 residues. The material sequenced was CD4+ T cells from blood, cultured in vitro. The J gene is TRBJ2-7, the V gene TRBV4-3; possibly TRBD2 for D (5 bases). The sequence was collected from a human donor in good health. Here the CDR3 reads CASSQGAVETYEQYF. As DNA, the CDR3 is TGCGCCAGCAGCCAAGGAGCGGTTGAAACCTACGAGCAGTACTTC.